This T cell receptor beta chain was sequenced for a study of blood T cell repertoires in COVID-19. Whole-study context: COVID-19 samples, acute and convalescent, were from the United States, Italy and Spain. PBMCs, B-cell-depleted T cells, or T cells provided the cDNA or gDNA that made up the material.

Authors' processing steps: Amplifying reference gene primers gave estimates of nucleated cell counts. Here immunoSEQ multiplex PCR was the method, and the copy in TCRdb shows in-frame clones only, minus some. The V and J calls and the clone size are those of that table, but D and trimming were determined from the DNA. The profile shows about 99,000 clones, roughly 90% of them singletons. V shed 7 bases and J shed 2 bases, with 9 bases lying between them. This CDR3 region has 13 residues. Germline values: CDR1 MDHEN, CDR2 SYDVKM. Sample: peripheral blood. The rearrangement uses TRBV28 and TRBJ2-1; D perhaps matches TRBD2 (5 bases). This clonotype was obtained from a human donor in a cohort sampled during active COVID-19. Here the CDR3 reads CASTTGAYNEQFF. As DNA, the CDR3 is TGTGCCAGCACCACCGGGGCCTACAATGAGCAGTTCTTC.